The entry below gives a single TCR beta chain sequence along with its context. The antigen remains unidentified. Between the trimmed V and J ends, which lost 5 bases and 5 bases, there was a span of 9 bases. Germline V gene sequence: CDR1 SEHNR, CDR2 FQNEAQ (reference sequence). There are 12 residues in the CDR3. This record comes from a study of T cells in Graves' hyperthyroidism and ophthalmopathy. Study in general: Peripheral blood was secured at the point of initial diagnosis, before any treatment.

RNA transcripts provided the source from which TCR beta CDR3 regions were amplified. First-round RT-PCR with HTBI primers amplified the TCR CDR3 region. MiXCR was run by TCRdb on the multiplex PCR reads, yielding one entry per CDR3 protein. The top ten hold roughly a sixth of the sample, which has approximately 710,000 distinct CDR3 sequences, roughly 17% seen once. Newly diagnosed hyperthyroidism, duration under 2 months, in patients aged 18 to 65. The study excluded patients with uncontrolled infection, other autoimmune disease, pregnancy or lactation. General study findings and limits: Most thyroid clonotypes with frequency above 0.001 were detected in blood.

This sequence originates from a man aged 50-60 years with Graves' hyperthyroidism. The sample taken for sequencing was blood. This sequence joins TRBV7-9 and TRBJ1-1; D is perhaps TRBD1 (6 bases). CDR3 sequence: CASSAGETEAFF. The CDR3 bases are TGTGCCAGCAGCGCAGGGGAGACTGAAGCTTTCTTT.